Ten or more counts support the clone carrying this T cell receptor (beta chain). The target antigen is unknown. V dropped 0 bases and J dropped 4 bases, with 11 bases sitting between them. CDR1 DFQATT and CDR2 SNEGSKA come from the germline V gene (reference sequence). The CDR3 loop spans 14 amino acids. This entry comes from a study of T cells in Graves' hyperthyroidism and ophthalmopathy. Study results and caveats: Ophthalmopathy was told apart from stable hyperthyroidism by a 13 V-J model.

RNA transcripts were the template for amplifying TCR beta CDR3 regions. HTBI primers were the set used in a first-round RT-PCR of the TCR CDR3. MiXCR was run by TCRdb on the multiplex PCR reads, yielding one entry per CDR3 protein. The sample comprises 550,000 to 700,000 distinct CDR3 sequences, roughly 50% of which are singletons, and 15% to 20% rests with the top ten. The sample comprised peripheral blood or thyroid tissue (not recorded which). The chain couples TRBV20-1 to TRBJ2-3, with D unresolved. The TCR sequence derives from an adult woman with Graves' disease, either hyperthyroidism or ophthalmopathy (not recorded which). The CDR3, as DNA: TGCAGTGCTAGAGATTCAAGGGCAGCAGATACGCAGTATTTT. Translation gives CSARDSRAADTQYF.